Listed below are T cell receptor beta chains from one sample, sequenced in a study of radiotherapy plus CTLA-4 blockade in lung cancer. Assay: immunoSEQ multiplex PCR; the TCRdb copy retains only in-frame clones and omits some. In the table there are under 100,000 clones, approximately 83% of which are singletons. The source was peripheral blood, collected from a patient treated with radiotherapy plus ipilimumab. The receptors derive from a human donor with non-small cell lung cancer that progressed on radiotherapy plus ipilimumab. Both conserved end residues are part of each CDR3. Fields, in order: clone size, V gene, D gene, CDR3 length, J gene, CDR3 DNA, CDR3 protein. The D gene is left open where the match is weak. A row's size may be missing; if present it is once, few, many or a size class.

>NA|TRBV19|TRBD1|12|TRBJ1-2
TGTGCCAGTAGTGTACAGGGGTCTGGCTACACCTTC
CASSVQGSGYTF
>NA|TRBV7-9|NA|12|TRBJ1-1
TGTGCCAGCAGCTTACAGGGTTTTGAAGCTTTCTTT
CASSLQGFEAFF
>NA|TRBV25-1|NA|11|TRBJ2-3
TGTGCCAGCAGTACGACAGATACGCAGTATTTT
CASSTTDTQYF
>NA|TRBV7-9|NA|12|TRBJ1-1
TGTGCCAGCAGCTACAGCAACACTGAAGCTTTCTTT
CASSYSNTEAFF
>NA|TRBV9|TRBD1|16|TRBJ1-6
TGTGCCAGCAGCGTCGGGACAGGGAGTGTGAATTCACCCCTCCACTTT
CASSVGTGSVNSPLHF
>NA|TRBV10-3|NA|13|TRBJ1-4
TGTGCCATCAGTCTGAGAGTATATGAAAAACTGTTTTTT
CAISLRVYEKLFF
>NA|TRBV15|TRBD2|15|TRBJ2-7
TGTGCCACCTCTCCCTTAGCGGGAGGCTCCTACGAGCAGTACTTC
CATSPLAGGSYEQYF
>NA|TRBV7-9|NA|15|TRBJ1-2
TGTGCCAGCAGCCCTCCAACCGTCCTTGGCTATGGCTACACCTTC
CASSPPTVLGYGYTF
>NA|TRBV18|NA|16|TRBJ2-5
TGTGCCAGCTCACCACGACGCAACAGGGATCAAGAGACCCAGTACTTC
CASSPRRNRDQETQYF
>NA|TRBV4-2|NA|16|TRBJ2-7
TGTGCCAGCAGCCAAGATTTGGCGATAAGCTCCTACGAGCAGTACTTC
CASSQDLAISSYEQYF
>NA|TRBV5-5|TRBD1|13|TRBJ2-7
TGTGCCAGCAGCGCGCCACAGGGGAACGAGCAGTACTTC
CASSAPQGNEQYF
>NA|TRBV5-1|NA|16|TRBJ2-6
TGCGCCAGCAGCTTGGGGGCCAGTTCTGGGGCCAACGTCCTGACTTTC
CASSLGASSGANVLTF
>NA|TRBV5-1|TRBD2|16|TRBJ2-4
TGCGCCAGCAGCTTGGAACTAGCGGGGGCTAAAAACATTCAGTACTTC
CASSLELAGAKNIQYF
>NA|TRBV6-6|NA|12|TRBJ2-1
TGTGCCAGCAGTCGCTCAGGGAGCGAGCAGTTCTTC
CASSRSGSEQFF
>NA|TRBV15|NA|11|TRBJ2-5
TGTGCCACCAGCACAAAAGAGACCCAGTACTTC
CATSTKETQYF
>NA|TRBV6-5|NA|16|TRBJ2-1
TGTGCCAGCAGTTACTCGGCGGGGGCCGGATGGAATGAGCAGTTCTTC
CASSYSAGAGWNEQFF
>NA|TRBV7-8|NA|16|TRBJ2-7
TGTGCCAGCAGTCCCGGTGGTGGAATCAGCTCCTACGAGCAGTACTTC
CASSPGGGISSYEQYF
>NA|TRBV2|TRBD1|15|TRBJ1-1
TGTGCCAGCAGCGGTCAGGGGGGGGCGAACACTGAAGCTTTCTTT
CASSGQGGANTEAFF
>NA|TRBV28|NA|15|TRBJ1-3
TGTGCCAGCAGTTTAGGCAGGGGCTCTGGAAACACCATATATTTT
CASSLGRGSGNTIYF
>NA|TRBV28|NA|16|TRBJ1-5
TGTGCCAGCAGCCGCGGACACCCAGGGGGCAATCAGCCCCAGCATTTT
CASSRGHPGGNQPQHF
>few|TRBV19|NA|15|TRBJ1-5
TGTGCCAGTAGTATAGGCGGGAGTAGTAATCAGCCCCAGCATTTT
CASSIGGSSNQPQHF